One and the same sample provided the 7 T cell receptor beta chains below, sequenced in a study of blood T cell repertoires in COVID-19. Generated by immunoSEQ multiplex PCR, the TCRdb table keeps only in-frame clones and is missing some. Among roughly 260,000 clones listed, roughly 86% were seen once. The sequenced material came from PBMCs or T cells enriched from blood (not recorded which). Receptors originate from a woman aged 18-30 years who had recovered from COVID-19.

DNA for the CDR3: TGCAGCGTTGAGCAACTAGCGGGGGGGCTTGAGCAGTTCTTC. Translated, it gives CSVEQLAGGLEQFF. This sequence joins TRBV29-1 and TRBJ2-1, with TRBD2 identical over 13 bases. The CDR3 extends over 14 amino acids. CDR1 SQVTM and CDR2 ANQGSEA come from the germline V gene. The J segment lost 9 bases and the V segment lost 3 bases, leaving 5 bases of the junction unmatched.

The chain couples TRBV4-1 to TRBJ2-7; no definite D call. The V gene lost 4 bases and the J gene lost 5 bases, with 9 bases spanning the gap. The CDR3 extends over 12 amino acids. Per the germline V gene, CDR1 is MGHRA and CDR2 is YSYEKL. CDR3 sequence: CASSRAEDEQYF. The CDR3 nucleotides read TGCGCCAGCAGCCGCGCAGAGGACGAGCAGTACTTC.

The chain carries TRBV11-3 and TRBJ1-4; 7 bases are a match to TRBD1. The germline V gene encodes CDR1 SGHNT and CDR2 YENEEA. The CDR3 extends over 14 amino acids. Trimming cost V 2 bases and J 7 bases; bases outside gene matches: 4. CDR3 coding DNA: TGTGCCAGCAGCTTAAACAGGGGAAGTGAAAAACTGTTTTTT. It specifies CASSLNRGSEKLFF.

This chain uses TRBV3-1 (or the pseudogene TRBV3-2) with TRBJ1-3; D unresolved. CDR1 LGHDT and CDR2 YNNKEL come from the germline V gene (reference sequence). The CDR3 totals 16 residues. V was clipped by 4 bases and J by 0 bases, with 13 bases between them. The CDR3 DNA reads TGTGCCAGCAGCCGTCAGGTGGGTTACTCTGGAAACACCATATATTTT. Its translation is CASSRQVGYSGNTIYF.

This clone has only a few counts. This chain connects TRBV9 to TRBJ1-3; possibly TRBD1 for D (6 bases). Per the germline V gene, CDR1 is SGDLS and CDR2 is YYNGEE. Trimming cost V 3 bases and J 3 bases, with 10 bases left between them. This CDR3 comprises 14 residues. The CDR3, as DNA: TGTGCCAGCAGCGGGTACAGGGATGGAAACACCATATATTTT. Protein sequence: CASSGYRDGNTIYF.

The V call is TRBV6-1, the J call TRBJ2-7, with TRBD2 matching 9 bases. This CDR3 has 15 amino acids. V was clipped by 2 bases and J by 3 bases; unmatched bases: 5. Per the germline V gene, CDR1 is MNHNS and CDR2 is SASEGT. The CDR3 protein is CASSERLAGSYEQYF. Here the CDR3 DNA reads TGTGCCAGCAGTGAAAGGCTAGCGGGAAGCTACGAGCAGTACTTC.

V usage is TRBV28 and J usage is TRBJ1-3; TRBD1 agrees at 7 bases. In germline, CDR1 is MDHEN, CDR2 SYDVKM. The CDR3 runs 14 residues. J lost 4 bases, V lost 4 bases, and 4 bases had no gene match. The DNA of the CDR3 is TGTGCCAGCAGTTCTGGGACAGAAGGAAACACCATATATTTT. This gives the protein CASSSGTEGNTIYF.